A single T cell receptor (beta chain) is shown here with its context. The data derive from a study of OX40 agonist ivuxolimab in advanced cancers. TCRdb's copy holds only in-frame clones and misses some; the assay was immunoSEQ multiplex PCR. This table holds about 76,000 clones, about 86% found once. Germline V gene sequence: CDR1 LGHNA, CDR2 YNFKEQ. The germline V and J ends were trimmed by 2 bases and 0 bases, with 10 bases remaining between them. CDR3 size: 15 residues. The chain has TRBV4-2 and TRBJ1-1; a weak D match, TRBD1 (5 bases). The starting material was CD4+ or CD8+ T cells sorted from blood, obtained in a trial of the OX40 agonist ivuxolimab. The clonotype was recovered from an adult with an advanced solid tumor such as melanoma, head and neck, liver or kidney cancer. The CDR3 loop reads CASSQNRFMNTEAFF. The CDR3 coding sequence is TGTGCCAGCAGCCAAAACAGGTTTATGAACACTGAAGCTTTCTTT.